The 5 T cell receptor beta chains listed next were all sequenced from one sample in a study of blood T cells in healthy people across ages. A second PCR of 7 to 11 cycles used a sample-barcoded 5' primer and a J-beta primer mix. TCRdb re-called the 5' RACE reads through MiXCR, storing one row per CDR3 protein. The data hold some 900,000 distinct CDR3 sequences, with more than 25% observed a single time. Material: blood. Receptors were obtained from a woman aged 80 or older in good health.

This clonotype has ten or more counts. The V call is TRBV29-1, the J call TRBJ1-1, with TRBD1 matching 7 bases. Germline V gene data show CDR1 as SQVTM and CDR2 as ANQGSEA. J lost 3 bases, V lost 3 bases, and 7 bases had no gene match. There are 14 residues in the CDR3. The CDR3: CSVERGRDDTEAFF. The CDR3 bases are TGCAGCGTTGAGAGGGGGCGCGACGACACTGAAGCTTTCTTT.

CDR3 amino acids: CASSQGTGEAEKLFF. In DNA, the CDR3 is TGTGCCAGCAGCCAAGGGACAGGGGAAGCTGAAAAACTGTTTTTT. V gene TRBV7-2 combines with J gene TRBJ1-4; 10 nucleotides align to TRBD1. The CDR3 is 15 amino acids. Per the germline V gene, CDR1 is SGHTA and CDR2 is FQGNSA. V gave up 5 bases and J gave up 7 bases; unmatched junction bases: 7.

With respect to this clonotype: Since a much larger clone is just one base distant, this may be a read error. This sequence joins TRBV12-3 or TRBV12-4 and TRBJ1-4, with D possibly being TRBD1 (5 bases). V was clipped by 5 bases and J by 4 bases, with 14 bases between them. This CDR3 contains 15 residues. The chain's CDR3 is CASSLAGADNEKLFF. The CDR3 nucleotides read TGTGCCAGCAGTCTTGCCGGGGCGGATAATGAAAAACTGTTTTTT.

Many counts were recorded for this clonotype. CDR3 nucleotide sequence: TGTGCCAGCAGTCCCGGACTAGCGGGGTATAGCACAGATACGCAGTATTTT. Amino acids: CASSPGLAGYSTDTQYF. The V and J genes are TRBV6-1 and TRBJ2-3; 12 bases are a match to TRBD2. V gave up 5 bases and J gave up 0 bases; unmatched junction bases: 6. Germline CDR1 is MNHNS and CDR2 is SASEGT. CDR3 size: 17 residues.

This clonotype was counted many times. The chain has TRBV4-2 and TRBJ2-6; D is possibly TRBD1 (6 bases). Germline V gene data show CDR1 as LGHNA and CDR2 as YNFKEQ. The CDR3 length is 18 residues. V dropped 1 base and J dropped 0 bases, with 13 bases sitting between them. CDR3 in amino acids: CASSQVSQGTSGANVLTF. CDR3 sequence (DNA): TGTGCCAGCAGCCAAGTCTCACAGGGTACCTCTGGGGCCAACGTCCTGACTTTC.